The clone carrying this T cell receptor (beta chain) was counted only a few times. The data originate from a study of blood T cells in healthy people across ages. Study overall: About one barcoded beta molecule per two T cells was the capture yield of template switching.

Germline-derived CDR1 and CDR2 are LNHNV and YYDKDF (reference sequence). This CDR3 comprises 16 residues. V shed 8 bases, J shed 5 bases, and the junction held 17 bases outside the gene matches. It was with a sample-barcoded 5' primer and a J-beta primer mix that a second PCR of roughly 7 to 12 cycles was run. TCRdb fed the 5' RACE reads into MiXCR, producing one record per CDR3 protein. The table has some 760,000 distinct CDR3 sequences, 25% seen once. This sample also belongs to another study, concerning T cells of mothers and their children. Turning to that study: For unrelated pairs as for related ones, thymic selection shapes TCR recombination output similarly.

Sequenced: blood. The clonotype was recovered from a boy between 10 and 17 years old in good health. The chain uses TRBV15 and TRBJ2-7; TRBD2 matches 8 bases. The CDR3 region is CATSVPGGVGAHEQYF. CDR3 DNA sequence: TGTGCCACCTCTGTTCCGGGAGGGGTGGGTGCCCACGAGCAGTACTTC.